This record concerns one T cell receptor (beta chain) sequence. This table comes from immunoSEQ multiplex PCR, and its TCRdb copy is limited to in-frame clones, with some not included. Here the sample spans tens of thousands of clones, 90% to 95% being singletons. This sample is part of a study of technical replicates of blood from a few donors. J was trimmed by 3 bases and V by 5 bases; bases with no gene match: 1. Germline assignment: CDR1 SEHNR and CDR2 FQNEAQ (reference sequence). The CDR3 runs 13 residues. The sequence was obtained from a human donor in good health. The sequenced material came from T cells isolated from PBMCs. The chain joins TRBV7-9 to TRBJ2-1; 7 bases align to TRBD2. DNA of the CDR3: TGTGCCAGCAGCGGGGGGGTCTACAATGAGCAGTTCTTC. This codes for CASSGGVYNEQFF.